This T cell receptor (beta chain) emerged from a study of cytomegalovirus exposure and HLA in healthy donors. Overall study: Genotyping showed roughly 81% of 398 donors falling in the Caucasian-associated ancestry cluster.

Study-level results: The study flagged approximately 180 TCR beta chains as cytomegalovirus-associated. TCR beta chain V- and J-gene trimming was linked, in a later analysis, to a missense variant in DCLRE1C.

CDR3 size: 16 residues. V lost 0 bases to trimming and J lost 8 bases; unmatched junction nucleotides: 13. The germline CDR1 and CDR2 sequences are SGHTS and YDEGEE. Primers included in the PCR were 60 Vbeta and 13 Jbeta primers. Profiled with immunoSEQ multiplex PCR; TCRdb holds only in-frame clones, not every one. Found here are under 150,000 clones, 60% to 85% of them singletons; the top ten hold almost 7%. Notes on this clone: Its target is not known.

This rearrangement joins TRBV5-8 to TRBJ1-2; 7 bases are shared with TRBD1. This TCR was recovered from a man aged 35-49 years in good health and CMV-seropositive. The specimen was PBMCs. CDR3 nucleotides: TGTGCCAGCAGCTTGGCCGGGACAGCCCCTCTTGGGGGCTACACCTTC. This codes for CASSLAGTAPLGGYTF.